What follows are 9 T cell receptor beta chains derived from one specimen sequenced in a study of blood T cells in healthy people across ages. Using a J-beta primer mix together with a sample-barcoded 5' primer, a second PCR was run for roughly 6 to 11 cycles. A single record per CDR3 protein comes from TCRdb applying MiXCR to the 5' RACE reads. The table shows about 670,000 distinct CDR3 sequences, with around 38% occurring only once. Sequenced input: blood. These receptors originate from a man older than 75 in good health.

This chain connects TRBV12-3 or TRBV12-4 to TRBJ2-3; 10 bases line up with TRBD2. The CDR3 spans 18 residues. Trimming cost V 1 base and J 0 bases; bases outside gene matches: 7. The CDR3 DNA reads TGTGCCAGCAGTTTAGGGTCTAGCGGGGGCCGTAGCACAGATACGCAGTATTTT. As protein: CASSLGSSGGRSTDTQYF.

The chain joins TRBV20-1 to TRBJ2-1; maybe TRBD2 (6 bases). This CDR3 comprises 14 residues. Germline V lookup: CDR1 DFQATT, CDR2 SNEGSKA (reference sequence). Trimming pared 6 bases from V and 7 bases from J, leaving 19 bases between. This chain's CDR3 is CSAALGGTRNEQFF. CDR3 bases: TGCAGTGCCGCTCTGGGCGGGACGAGGAATGAGCAGTTCTTC.

J is TRBJ2-7 and V is TRBV6-2 or TRBV6-3; D gene ambiguous. Trimming removed 7 bases from V and 1 base from J, with 8 bases in between. Germline assignment: CDR1 MNHEY and CDR2 SVGEGT. The CDR3 contains 12 residues. CDR3 sequence: CASKGPSYEQYF. CDR3 in DNA: TGTGCCAGCAAAGGACCGTCCTACGAGCAGTACTTC.

This clonotype has only a few counts. V and J are TRBV11-2 and TRBJ2-1; no definite D call. Between the trimmed V and J ends, which lost 5 bases and 2 bases, there was a span of 16 bases. Germline CDR1 SGHAT, CDR2 FQNNGV. This CDR3 is built from 16 residues. The CDR3 reads CASSAVGLVTYNEQFF. CDR3 coding DNA: TGTGCCAGCAGCGCCGTTGGGCTAGTAACCTACAATGAGCAGTTCTTC. Drawing the rest from reference TRBV11-2 and TRBJ2-1, the complete variable domain is EAGVAQSPRYKIIEKRQSVAFWCNPISGHATLYWYQQILGQGPKLLIQFQNNGVVDDSQLPKDRFSAERLKGVDSTLKIQPAKLEDSAVYLCASSAVGLVTYNEQFFGPGTRLTVL.

The table lists this clonotype with a few counts. The gene calls are TRBV6-4 and TRBJ1-2; 8 bases agree with TRBD1. Germline-derived CDR1 and CDR2 are MRHNA and SNTAGT. The length of the CDR3 is 14 residues. With V trimmed by 2 bases and J by 5 bases, 4 bases remained unmatched. In nucleotides, the CDR3 is TGTGCCAGCAGTGACCCCGGACAGGGTTATGGCTACACCTTC. It codes for CASSDPGQGYGYTF.

In this sample, this clonotype turned up a few times. The chain has TRBV3-1 and TRBJ2-7, with 7 bases lining up with TRBD2. The last part of the DNA fits TRBJ2-5 better; the J call may be wrong. Germline CDR1 LGHDT, CDR2 YNNKEL (reference sequence). This CDR3 region has 13 residues. The CDR3 DNA reads as TGTGCCAGCACCCTCGGATTAGCGGGGACCCAGTACTTC. This translates into CASTLGLAGTQYF.

In this sample, this clonotype turned up a few times. The chain carries TRBV25-1 and TRBJ2-2, with 8 bases matching TRBD1. Germline CDR1 reads MGHDK; CDR2 reads SYGVNS. V lost 4 bases, J lost 10 bases, and 5 bases stayed unmatched. The CDR3 runs 13 residues. CDR3: CASSVRTGSELFF. The CDR3 bases are TGTGCCAGCAGTGTCAGGACAGGGTCGGAGCTGTTTTTT. The full variable domain, in which reference TRBV25-1 and TRBJ2-2 provide the parts outside the CDR3, is EADIYQTPRYLVIGTGKKITLECSQTMGHDKMYWYQQDPGMELHLIHYSYGVNSTEKGDLSSESTVSRIRTEHFPLTLESARPSHTSQYLCASSVRTGSELFFGEGSRLTVL.

The chain joins TRBV7-8 to TRBJ2-2; 10 nucleotides agree with TRBD2. V shed 1 base, J shed 5 bases, and the junction held 4 bases outside the gene matches. This CDR3 has 16 amino acids. Germline assignment: CDR1 SGHVS and CDR2 FQNEAQ. Written as DNA, the CDR3 is TGTGCCAGCAGCTTAGGGACTAGCGGACTTACCGGGGAGCTGTTTTTT. Amino acids: CASSLGTSGLTGELFF.

Details on this clonotype: A much bigger clone sits one base away, suggesting this may be a read error. The CDR3 coding sequence is TGCGCCAGCGGTGGGACTAGCGGGTCGGAGCAGTACTTC. This encodes CASGGTSGSEQYF. This chain connects TRBV5-1 to TRBJ2-4, with 12 nucleotides matching TRBD2. Germline CDR1 SGHRS, CDR2 YFSETQ. This CDR3 is built from 13 residues. Trimming cost V 7 bases and J 13 bases; bases outside gene matches: 9.